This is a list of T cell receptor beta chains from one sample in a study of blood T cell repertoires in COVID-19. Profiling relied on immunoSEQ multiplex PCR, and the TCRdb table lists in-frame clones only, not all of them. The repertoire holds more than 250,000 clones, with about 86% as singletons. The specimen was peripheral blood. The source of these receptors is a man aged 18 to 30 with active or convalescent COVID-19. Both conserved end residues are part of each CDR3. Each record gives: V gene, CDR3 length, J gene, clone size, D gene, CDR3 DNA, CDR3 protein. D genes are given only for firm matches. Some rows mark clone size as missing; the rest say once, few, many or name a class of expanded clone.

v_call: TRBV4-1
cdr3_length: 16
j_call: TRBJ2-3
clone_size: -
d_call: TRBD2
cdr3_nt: TGCGCCAGCAGCCAAGATTTGGCTAGCGGGGCAGATACGCAGTATTTT
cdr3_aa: CASSQDLASGADTQYF

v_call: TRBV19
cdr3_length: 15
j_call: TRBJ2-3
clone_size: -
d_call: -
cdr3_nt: TGTGCCTCTGCTAACGGGGGACCAAGCACAGATACGCAGTATTTT
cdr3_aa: CASANGGPSTDTQYF

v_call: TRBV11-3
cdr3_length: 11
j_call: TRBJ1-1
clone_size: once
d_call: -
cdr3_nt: TGTGCCAGCAGTGGACAGACTAAAGCTTTCTTT
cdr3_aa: CASSGQTKAFF

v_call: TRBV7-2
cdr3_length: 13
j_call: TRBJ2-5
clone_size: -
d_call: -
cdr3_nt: TGTGCCAGCAAAACTACGGGACAAGAGACCCAGTACTTC
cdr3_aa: CASKTTGQETQYF

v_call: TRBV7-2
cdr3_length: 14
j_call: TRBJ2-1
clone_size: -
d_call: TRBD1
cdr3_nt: TGTGCCAGCACTCGGGACAGGGGCAGCAATGAGCAGTTCTTC
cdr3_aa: CASTRDRGSNEQFF

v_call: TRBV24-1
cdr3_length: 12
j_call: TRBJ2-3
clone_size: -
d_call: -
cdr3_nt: TGTGCCACCAGTGATGCAGCAGATACGCAGTATTTT
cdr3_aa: CATSDAADTQYF

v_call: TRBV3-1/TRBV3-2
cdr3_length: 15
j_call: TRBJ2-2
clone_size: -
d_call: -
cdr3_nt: TGTGCCAGCAGCCAAGAGTTGTCCGGGACCGGGGAGCTGTTTTTT
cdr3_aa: CASSQELSGTGELFF

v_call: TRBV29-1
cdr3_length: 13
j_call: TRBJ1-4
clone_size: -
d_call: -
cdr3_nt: TGCAGCGTTGCCAGGGCTGGTAATGAAAAACTGTTTTTT
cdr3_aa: CSVARAGNEKLFF

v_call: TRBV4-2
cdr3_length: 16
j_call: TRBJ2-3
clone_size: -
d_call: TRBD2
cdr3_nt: TGTGCCAGCAGCCAAGATCAGGGAAGCGGGAAAGATACGCAGTATTTT
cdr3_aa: CASSQDQGSGKDTQYF

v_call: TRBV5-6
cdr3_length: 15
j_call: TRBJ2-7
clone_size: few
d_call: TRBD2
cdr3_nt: TGTGCCAGCAGCTTGGGGTCTAGCGGGGTGTGGGAGCAGTACTTC
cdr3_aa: CASSLGSSGVWEQYF

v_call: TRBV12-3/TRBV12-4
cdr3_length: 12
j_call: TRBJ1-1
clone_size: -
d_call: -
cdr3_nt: TGTGCCAGCAGTCCACAGGGTAATCAAGCTTTCTTT
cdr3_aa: CASSPQGNQAFF

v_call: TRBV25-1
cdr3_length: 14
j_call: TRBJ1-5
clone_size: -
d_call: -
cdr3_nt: TGTGCCAGCAGTGGGGGAGGATACAATCAGCCCCAGCATTTT
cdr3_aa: CASSGGGYNQPQHF

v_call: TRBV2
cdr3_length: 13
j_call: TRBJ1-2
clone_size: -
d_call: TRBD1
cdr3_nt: TGTGCCAGCTACGGGACAGGGGCCTATGGCTACACCTTC
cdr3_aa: CASYGTGAYGYTF

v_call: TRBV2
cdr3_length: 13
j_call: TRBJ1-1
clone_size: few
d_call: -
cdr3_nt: TGTGCCAGCAGTACAGGTCTGAACACTGAAGCTTTCTTT
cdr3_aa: CASSTGLNTEAFF

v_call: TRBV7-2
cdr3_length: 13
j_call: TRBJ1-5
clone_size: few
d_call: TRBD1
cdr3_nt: TGTGCCAGCAGCTCTCAAGACAGGGAGCCCCAGCATTTT
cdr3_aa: CASSSQDREPQHF

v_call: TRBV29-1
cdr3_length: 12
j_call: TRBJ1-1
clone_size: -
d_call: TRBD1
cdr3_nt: TGCAGCGCGGGACAGGTGGACACTGAAGCTTTCTTT
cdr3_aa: CSAGQVDTEAFF

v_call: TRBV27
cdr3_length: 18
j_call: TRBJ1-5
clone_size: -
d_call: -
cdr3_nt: TGTGCCAGCAGTTCCCACCCGACTCCGCAGGGAGGTTATCAGCCCCAGCATTTT
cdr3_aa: CASSSHPTPQGGYQPQHF

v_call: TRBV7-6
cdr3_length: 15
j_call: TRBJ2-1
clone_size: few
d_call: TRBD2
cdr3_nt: TGTGCCAGCAGCCCTGAAGCGGGGGTCTACAATGAGCAGTTCTTC
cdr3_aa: CASSPEAGVYNEQFF

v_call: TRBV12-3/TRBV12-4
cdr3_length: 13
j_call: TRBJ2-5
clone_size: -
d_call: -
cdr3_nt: TGTGCCAGCAGAGAAGCGGGTTCGGAGACCCAGTACTTC
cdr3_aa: CASREAGSETQYF

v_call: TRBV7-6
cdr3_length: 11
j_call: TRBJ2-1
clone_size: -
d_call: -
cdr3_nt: TGTGCCAGCAGCACCCGGAATGAGCAGTTCTTC
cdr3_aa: CASSTRNEQFF

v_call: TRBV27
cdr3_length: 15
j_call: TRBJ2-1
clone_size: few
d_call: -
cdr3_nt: TGTGCCAGCACCTCGGGGACATACCCCGACAATGAGCAGTTCTTC
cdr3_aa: CASTSGTYPDNEQFF

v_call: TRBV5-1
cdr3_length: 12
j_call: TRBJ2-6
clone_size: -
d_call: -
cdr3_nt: TGCGCCAGCATGGGGGACAAGGGCGTCCTGACTTTC
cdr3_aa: CASMGDKGVLTF

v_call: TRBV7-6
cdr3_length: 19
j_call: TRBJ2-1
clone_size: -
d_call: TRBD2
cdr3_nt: TGTGCCAGCAGCTTACCTTCCAACCGGACTAGTAGCTCCTACAATGAGCAGTTCTTC
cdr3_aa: CASSLPSNRTSSSYNEQFF

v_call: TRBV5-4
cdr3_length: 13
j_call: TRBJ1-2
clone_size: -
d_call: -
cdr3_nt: TGTGCCAGCAGCTTGGACAGGCAAGGGGGCTACACCTTC
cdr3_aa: CASSLDRQGGYTF

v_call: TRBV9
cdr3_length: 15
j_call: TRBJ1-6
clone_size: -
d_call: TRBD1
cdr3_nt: TGTGCCAGCAGCGGACAGGGGAATCAGAATTCACCCCTCCACTTT
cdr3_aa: CASSGQGNQNSPLHF

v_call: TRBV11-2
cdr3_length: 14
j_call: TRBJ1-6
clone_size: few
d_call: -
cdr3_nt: TGTGCCAGCAGCTCGCTCGGACAAGATTCACCCCTCCACTTT
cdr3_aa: CASSSLGQDSPLHF

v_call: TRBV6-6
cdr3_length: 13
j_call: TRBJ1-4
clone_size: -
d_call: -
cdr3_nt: TGTGCCACCCAGGCAGGGTTGCATGAAAAACTGTTTTTT
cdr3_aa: CATQAGLHEKLFF

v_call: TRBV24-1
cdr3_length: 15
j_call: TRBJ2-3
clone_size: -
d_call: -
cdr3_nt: TGTGCCACCAGTGATTTGGGAGGGAGCACAGATACGCAGTATTTT
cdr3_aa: CATSDLGGSTDTQYF